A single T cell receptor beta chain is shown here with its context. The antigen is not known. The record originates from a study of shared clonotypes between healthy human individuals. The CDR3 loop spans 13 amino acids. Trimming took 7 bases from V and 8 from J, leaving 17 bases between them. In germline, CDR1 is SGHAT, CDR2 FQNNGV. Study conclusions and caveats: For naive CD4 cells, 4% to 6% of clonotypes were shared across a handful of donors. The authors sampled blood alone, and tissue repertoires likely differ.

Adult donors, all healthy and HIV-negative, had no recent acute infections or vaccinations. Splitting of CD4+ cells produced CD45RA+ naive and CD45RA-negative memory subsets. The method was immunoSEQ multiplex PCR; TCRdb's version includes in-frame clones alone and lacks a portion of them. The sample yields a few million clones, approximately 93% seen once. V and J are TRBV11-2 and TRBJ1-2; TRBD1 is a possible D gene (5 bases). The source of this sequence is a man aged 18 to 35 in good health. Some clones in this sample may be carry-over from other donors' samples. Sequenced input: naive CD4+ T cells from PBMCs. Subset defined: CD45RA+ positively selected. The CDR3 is CASTPSGVGGYTF. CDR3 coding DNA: TGTGCCAGCACCCCCTCGGGGGTTGGAGGCTACACCTTC.